This T cell receptor (beta chain) was identified in a study of shared clonotypes between healthy human individuals. CDR3 length: 16 residues. V was clipped by 0 bases and J by 4 bases; unmatched bases: 8. Germline V gene sequence: CDR1 MNHNS, CDR2 SASEGT. Every subset's genomic DNA went evenly onto several immunoSEQ plates. Sequencing used immunoSEQ multiplex PCR; TCRdb keeps in-frame clones, though not all of them. In the table there are more than 2 million clones, under 97% of which are singletons. Concerning this clone itself: What it binds is not known.

Study-level points and caveats: Some naive CD4 clonotypes, roughly 4.5%, turned up in common across several donors. Estimated richness values were generally larger in naive subsets than in memory subsets.

The sequencing sample was made of naive CD4+ T cells sorted from blood. The subset here: CD45RA+ positively selected. The chain joins TRBV6-1 to TRBJ1-2; 7 bases are shared with TRBD1. The TCR comes from a man between 18 and 29 years old in good health. CDR3 sequence: CASSEAEGQRTYGYTF. The CDR3 DNA follows: TGTGCCAGCAGTGAAGCTGAGGGACAGAGGACCTATGGCTACACCTTC.